This entry concerns a single T cell receptor (beta chain). Its specificity is unknown. Combining CD45RO+ cells with CCR7-negative CD45RA+ TemRA cells gave CD8 memory. V lost 0 bases and J 7 bases, leaving 15 bases between the germline ends. This CDR3 has 15 amino acids. CDR1 GTSNPN and CDR2 SVGIG come from the germline V gene (reference sequence). Clones were read by immunoSEQ multiplex PCR, and TCRdb kept only the in-frame ones, dropping some. Of 90,000 to 120,000 clones in the sample, around 71% were seen once. These data come from a study of shared clonotypes between healthy human individuals. Study as a whole: Every donor yielded three CD4 naive, three CD4 memory, two CD8 naive and one CD8 memory plate. Study-level points and caveats: About 5% was the fraction of naive CD4 clonotypes found shared across several donors. Some clonotypes were shared by all four sorted-subset donors, while others were not shared. The non-shared ones had lower generation probabilities than the shared ones.

The chain links TRBV30 to TRBJ2-2; D is uncertain. The specimen was memory CD8+ T cells sorted from blood. The subset is: CD45RO+ cells pooled with CCR7-negative TemRA cells. The TCR was taken from a woman aged 25 to 39 in good health. CDR3 region: CAWSVRVGAGGELFF. The DNA for the CDR3 is TGTGCCTGGAGTGTACGGGTTGGAGCCGGCGGGGAGCTGTTTTTT.